The clone carrying this T cell receptor (beta chain) has only a few counts. TCRdb's table, derived via immunoSEQ multiplex PCR, lists solely in-frame clones and lacks some. This repertoire shows tens of thousands of clones, around 81% found once; its top ten account for around 6.8%. This sample was taken from a study of OX40 agonist ivuxolimab in advanced cancers. For the study at large: Patients were dosed with the agonistic anti-OX40 (CD134) antibody ivuxolimab. A partial response was reached by three patients: one with hepatocellular carcinoma and two with cutaneous melanoma.

This CDR3 is 14 amino acids long. V dropped 5 bases and J dropped 6 bases, with 16 bases sitting between them. Germline-derived CDR1 and CDR2 are SGHTA and FQGNSA. The chain links TRBV7-2 to TRBJ1-1; D ambiguous. The sequence came from an adult with an advanced solid tumor such as melanoma, head and neck, liver or kidney cancer. Here the sequenced sample was CD4+ or CD8+ T cells sorted from blood, taken in a trial of the OX40 agonist ivuxolimab. The CDR3 spells CASSPLLEGAEAFF. The DNA of the CDR3 is TGTGCCAGCAGCCCTTTATTAGAGGGCGCTGAAGCTTTCTTT.